This TCR beta chain was obtained from a study of a mutant IDH1 vaccine in newly diagnosed glioma. In the study overall: Treated patients, averaging about 40 years, were around 62% male and roughly 38% female. Every participant had undergone radiotherapy, temozolomide, or both before, and most underwent both. The study, taken as a whole, reports: Among patients, around 93% showed immune responses induced by the vaccine. Whatever changes occurred in top peripheral T cell clonotypes seemed unrelated to pseudoprogression.

Time point denoted: baseline, week 1 (first vaccination visit). Stated treatment: pre-vaccination baseline after standard-of-care therapy. Repertoires were generated with immunoSEQ multiplex PCR, while TCRdb's copy carries only in-frame clones and drops some. Among fewer than 100,000 clones listed, about 90% were seen once. J was trimmed by 4 bases and V by 2 bases; bases with no gene match: 7. Germline V gene data show CDR1 as SGHAT and CDR2 as FQNNGV. This CDR3 is built from 15 residues. A remark on this clone: Its target is unknown.

Sequences were derived from PBMCs, sampled from a glioma patient treated with radiotherapy, temozolomide or both. The chain carries TRBV11-2 and TRBJ2-7, with 8 bases aligning to TRBD2. The clonotype originates from a woman aged 50 to 60 with glioma. This chain's CDR3 is CASSLFSGSLYEQYF. The DNA for the CDR3 is TGTGCCAGCAGCTTATTCAGCGGGAGTCTATACGAGCAGTACTTC.